This T cell receptor (beta chain) was identified in a study of cytomegalovirus exposure and HLA in healthy donors. Primers: 60 Vbeta forward and 13 Jbeta reverse. The data were produced by immunoSEQ multiplex PCR, yet TCRdb's version contains in-frame clones alone and is incomplete. The sample comprises more than 110,000 clones, more than 65% of which are singletons, and 1.5% to 2% rests with the top ten. The V segment lost 4 bases and the J segment 6 bases; nucleotides outside the gene matches: 6. Germline V gives CDR1 MNHEY, CDR2 SMNVEV (reference sequence). The CDR3 extends over 16 amino acids. The TCR comes from a woman between 25 and 40 years old in good health and CMV-seronegative. This sequence joins TRBV27 and TRBJ2-2; 12 nucleotides line up with TRBD2. The specimen sequenced was PBMCs. The DNA of the CDR3 is TGTGCCAGCAGTTCCACTCTAGCGGGAGGGCCCGGGGAGCTGTTTTTT. It specifies CASSSTLAGGPGELFF.